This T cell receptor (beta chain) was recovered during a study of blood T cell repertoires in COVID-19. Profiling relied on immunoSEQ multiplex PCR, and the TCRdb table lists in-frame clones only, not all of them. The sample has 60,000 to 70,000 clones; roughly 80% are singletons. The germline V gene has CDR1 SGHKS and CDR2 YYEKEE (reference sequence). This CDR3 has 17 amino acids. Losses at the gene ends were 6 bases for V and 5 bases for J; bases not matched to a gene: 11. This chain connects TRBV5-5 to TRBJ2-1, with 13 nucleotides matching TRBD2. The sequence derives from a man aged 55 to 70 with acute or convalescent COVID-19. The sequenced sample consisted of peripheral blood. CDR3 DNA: TGTGCCAGCACCCAATCCCAGACTAGCGGGGGGAACAATGAGCAGTTCTTC. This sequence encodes CASTQSQTSGGNNEQFF.